These T cell receptor beta chains were read from a single sample in a study of cytomegalovirus exposure and HLA in healthy donors. The data were produced by immunoSEQ multiplex PCR, yet TCRdb's version contains in-frame clones alone and is incomplete. Here the sample spans 150,000 to 200,000 clones, about nine tenths being singletons. The sample was PBMCs. The receptor source for this set is a woman in her twenties or thirties in good health and CMV-seronegative. CDR3s leave out the opening cysteine and the closing phenylalanine or tryptophan. Fields, in order: J gene, V gene, CDR3 protein.

J gene: TRBJ2-7; V gene: TRBV6-1; CDR3 protein: ASSITGTGLHEQY
J gene: TRBJ1-1; V gene: TRBV15; CDR3 protein: ATSRQGSNTEAF
J gene: TRBJ1-3; V gene: TRBV7-8; CDR3 protein: ASSFRSGSGNTIY
J gene: TRBJ2-7; V gene: TRBV6-1; CDR3 protein: ASSEAIGGWYEQY
J gene: TRBJ2-1; V gene: TRBV6-6; CDR3 protein: ASTALNEQF
J gene: TRBJ1-2; V gene: TRBV6-1; CDR3 protein: ASSEPGQAYYGYT
J gene: TRBJ1-2; V gene: TRBV7-2; CDR3 protein: ASSPRGTYGYT
J gene: TRBJ1-1; V gene: TRBV10-3; CDR3 protein: AISGTGEAEAF
J gene: TRBJ2-5; V gene: TRBV14; CDR3 protein: ASSFRSGTGIETQY
J gene: TRBJ2-7; V gene: TRBV5-6; CDR3 protein: ASSSDGINYEQY
J gene: TRBJ2-2; V gene: TRBV6-1; CDR3 protein: GTTWFGGNTGELF
J gene: TRBJ2-1; V gene: TRBV12-5; CDR3 protein: ASGVGRRNEQF
J gene: TRBJ1-2; V gene: TRBV16; CDR3 protein: ASSQWRGSEGYT
J gene: TRBJ2-1; V gene: TRBV7-7; CDR3 protein: ASQLAGGSGEQF
J gene: TRBJ2-3; V gene: TRBV29-1; CDR3 protein: SVKIPGQGIDTQY
J gene: TRBJ2-5; V gene: TRBV7-2; CDR3 protein: ASSWKRGAGETQY
J gene: TRBJ2-2; V gene: TRBV10-3; CDR3 protein: AISDREVGVGRSHTGELF
J gene: TRBJ2-5; V gene: TRBV7-2; CDR3 protein: ASSLVRTSGGSYRETQY
J gene: TRBJ2-5; V gene: TRBV7-8; CDR3 protein: ASSWVSPGETQY
J gene: TRBJ2-2; V gene: TRBV27; CDR3 protein: ASRPTGTGELF
J gene: TRBJ1-1; V gene: TRBV2; CDR3 protein: ASSEQGRTEAF
J gene: TRBJ1-1; V gene: TRBV6-5; CDR3 protein: ASSYGSMNTEAF
J gene: TRBJ2-2; V gene: TRBV15; CDR3 protein: ATSKTGDTGELF
J gene: TRBJ1-1; V gene: TRBV10-3; CDR3 protein: AISEHRDRDTEAF
J gene: TRBJ2-7; V gene: TRBV6-6; CDR3 protein: ASSLWEGEQY
J gene: TRBJ2-2; V gene: TRBV7-2; CDR3 protein: ASRVGGVETGELF
J gene: TRBJ1-2; V gene: TRBV4-3; CDR3 protein: ASSQVSQAPTKGYT
J gene: TRBJ1-3; V gene: TRBV4-3; CDR3 protein: ASSQDQQGGTSGNTIY
J gene: TRBJ2-1; V gene: TRBV11-3; CDR3 protein: ASSLAAAYYNEQF
J gene: TRBJ2-4; V gene: TRBV5-1; CDR3 protein: ASTVGPGQGGIQY
J gene: TRBJ2-1; V gene: TRBV5-6; CDR3 protein: ASSWGTSGRYNEQF
J gene: TRBJ2-5; V gene: TRBV29-1; CDR3 protein: SIYGGGAGETQY
J gene: TRBJ1-1; V gene: TRBV7-2; CDR3 protein: ASSSGLRLRTF
J gene: TRBJ1-3; V gene: TRBV7-8; CDR3 protein: ASSLGTAGNTIY
J gene: TRBJ2-7; V gene: TRBV28; CDR3 protein: ASSWAGDRGYEQY
J gene: TRBJ2-2; V gene: TRBV2; CDR3 protein: ASRSGTGGRTGELF
J gene: TRBJ2-2; V gene: TRBV5-5; CDR3 protein: ASSPHGTSGTGELF
J gene: TRBJ2-2; V gene: TRBV7-8; CDR3 protein: ASSLLVNTGELF
J gene: TRBJ1-4; V gene: TRBV4-1; CDR3 protein: ASSLGTDEKLF
J gene: TRBJ2-7; V gene: TRBV18; CDR3 protein: ASSLPTTQIKYEQY
J gene: TRBJ2-1; V gene: TRBV7-2; CDR3 protein: ASSLRTSGGPNEQF
J gene: TRBJ1-4; V gene: TRBV6-5; CDR3 protein: ASRPVATNEKLF
J gene: TRBJ1-4; V gene: TRBV6-5; CDR3 protein: ASSMDRRGEKLF
J gene: TRBJ2-1; V gene: TRBV6-6; CDR3 protein: ASREVVSYNEQF
J gene: TRBJ2-7; V gene: TRBV7-8; CDR3 protein: ASSPSRYEQY
J gene: TRBJ1-2; V gene: TRBV7-9; CDR3 protein: ASSFGLSGRGYT
J gene: TRBJ2-5; V gene: TRBV6-5; CDR3 protein: ASSYHGEGAGETQY
J gene: TRBJ2-3; V gene: TRBV29-1; CDR3 protein: SVDPSGGDTQY
J gene: TRBJ1-2; V gene: TRBV6-1; CDR3 protein: ASSFEAIYGYT
J gene: TRBJ1-2; V gene: TRBV11-2; CDR3 protein: ASSKAAQGGGYT
J gene: TRBJ2-7; V gene: TRBV27; CDR3 protein: ASSLGAGPYEQY
J gene: TRBJ2-3; V gene: TRBV7-8; CDR3 protein: ASSLRFGDRGTDTQY
J gene: TRBJ2-1; V gene: TRBV6-5; CDR3 protein: ASSYWEGVRDNEQF
J gene: TRBJ2-2; V gene: TRBV9; CDR3 protein: ASSVARAIRGTGELF